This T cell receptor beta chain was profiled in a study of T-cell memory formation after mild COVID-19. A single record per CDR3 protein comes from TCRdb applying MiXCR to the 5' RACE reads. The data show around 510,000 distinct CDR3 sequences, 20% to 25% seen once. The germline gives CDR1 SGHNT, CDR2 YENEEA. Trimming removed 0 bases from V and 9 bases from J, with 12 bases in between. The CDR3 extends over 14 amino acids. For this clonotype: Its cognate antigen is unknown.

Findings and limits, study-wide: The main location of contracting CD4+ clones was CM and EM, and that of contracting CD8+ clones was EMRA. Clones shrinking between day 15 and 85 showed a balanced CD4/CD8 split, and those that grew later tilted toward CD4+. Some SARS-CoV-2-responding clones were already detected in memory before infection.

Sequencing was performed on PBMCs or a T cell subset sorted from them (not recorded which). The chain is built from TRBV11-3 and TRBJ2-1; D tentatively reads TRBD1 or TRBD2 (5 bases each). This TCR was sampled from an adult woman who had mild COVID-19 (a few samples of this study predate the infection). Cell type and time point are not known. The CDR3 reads CASSLEGPRSEQFF. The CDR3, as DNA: TGTGCCAGCAGCTTAGAGGGACCTAGGAGTGAGCAGTTCTTC.